This TCR beta chain originates from a study of blood T cell repertoires in COVID-19. In the authors' methods: Estimation of nucleated cell counts relied on the amplification of reference gene primers. This table comes from immunoSEQ multiplex PCR, and its TCRdb copy is limited to in-frame clones, with some not included. The V and J calls and clone size come from that table; D and trimming were worked out from the DNA. The profile shows 200,000 to 300,000 clones, approximately 90% of them singletons. Per the germline V gene, CDR1 is MNHEY and CDR2 is SMNVEV (reference sequence). The CDR3 is 13 amino acids. V was pared by 6 bases and J by 11 bases, with 14 bases between. Participant-given clinical history determined each cohort assignment.

Sequenced material: PBMCs or T cells enriched from blood (not recorded which). The sequence came from a woman aged 40 to 50 with acute COVID-19. The V call is TRBV27, the J call TRBJ1-6; no firm D call. The DNA for the CDR3 is TGTGCCAGCAGAGGAAATTACGGGGCACCCCTCCACTTT. It is translated as CASRGNYGAPLHF.